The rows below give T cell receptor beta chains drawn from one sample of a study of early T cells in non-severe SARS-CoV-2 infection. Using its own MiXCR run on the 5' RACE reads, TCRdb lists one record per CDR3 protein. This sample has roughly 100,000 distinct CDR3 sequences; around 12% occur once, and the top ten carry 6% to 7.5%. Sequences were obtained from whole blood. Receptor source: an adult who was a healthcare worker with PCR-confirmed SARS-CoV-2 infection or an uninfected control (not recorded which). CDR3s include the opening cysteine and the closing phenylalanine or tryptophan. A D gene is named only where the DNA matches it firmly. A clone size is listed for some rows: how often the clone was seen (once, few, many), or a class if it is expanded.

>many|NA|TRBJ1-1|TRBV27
CASSSQEGRAFF
TGTGCCAGCAGTTCTCAAGAGGGGAGGGCTTTCTTT
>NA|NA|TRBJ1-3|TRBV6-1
CASRARSIWAGNTIYF
TGTGCCAGCAGAGCCCGGTCGATATGGGCTGGAAACACCATATATTTT
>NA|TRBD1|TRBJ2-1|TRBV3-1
CASSPLQGPSYNEQFF
TGTGCCAGCAGCCCCTTACAGGGGCCCTCCTACAATGAGCAGTTCTTC
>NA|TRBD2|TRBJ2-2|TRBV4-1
CASSQDSKGLATTGELFF
TGCGCCAGCAGCCAAGATAGTAAGGGACTAGCGACCACCGGGGAGCTGTTTTTT
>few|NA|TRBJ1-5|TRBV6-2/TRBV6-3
CASSYIWTINQPQHF
TGTGCCAGCAGTTACATCTGGACCATCAATCAGCCCCAGCATTTT
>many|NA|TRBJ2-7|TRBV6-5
CASSRQGGEQYF
TGTGCCAGCAGTAGACAGGGAGGCGAGCAGTACTTC
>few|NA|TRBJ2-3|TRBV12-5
CASGFDQFTDTQYF
TGTGCTAGTGGTTTTGACCAATTCACAGATACGCAGTATTTT
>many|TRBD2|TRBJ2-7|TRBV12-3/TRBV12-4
CASSPSLLAGGDEQYF
TGTGCCAGCAGTCCCTCACTACTAGCGGGAGGGGACGAGCAGTACTTC
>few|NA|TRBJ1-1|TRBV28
CASLGGVTFF
TGTGCCAGCCTGGGGGGAGTGACTTTCTTT
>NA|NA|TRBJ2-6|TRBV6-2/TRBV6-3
CASGNGANVLTF
TGTGCCAGTGGGAACGGGGCCAACGTCCTGACTTTC
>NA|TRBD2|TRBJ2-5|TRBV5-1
CASSLASLLAGGPQETQYF
TGCGCCAGCAGCTTGGCCAGTCTTTTGGCGGGAGGTCCCCAAGAGACCCAGTACTTC
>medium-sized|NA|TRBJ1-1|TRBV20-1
CSARLITSGVESTEAFF
TGCAGTGCTAGACTAATAACCTCTGGGGTCGAGAGCACTGAAGCTTTCTTT
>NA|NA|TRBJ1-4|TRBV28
CASAGRTNEKLFF
TGTGCCAGCGCGGGCCGAACTAATGAAAAACTGTTTTTT